The next 21 T cell receptor beta chains were all read from a single sample in a study of cytomegalovirus exposure and HLA in healthy donors. PCR was performed using 60 Vbeta and 13 Jbeta primers. The protocol was immunoSEQ multiplex PCR, while the TCRdb copy is restricted to in-frame clones and leaves out a portion. The sample has some 150,000 clones, 78% seen once. The sequencing input was PBMCs. All receptors derive from a man between 35 and 55 years old in good health and CMV-seropositive.

The chain's CDR3 is CASSLGKAGDDYEQYF. In nucleotides, the CDR3 is TGTGCCAGCAGTTTGGGAAAAGCGGGAGACGATTACGAGCAGTACTTC. The gene calls are TRBV28 and TRBJ2-7; 8 nucleotides agree with TRBD2. CDR3 length: 16 residues. Germline assignment: CDR1 MDHEN and CDR2 SYDVKM. V lost 3 bases and J lost 4; bases outside the gene matches: 11.

In its sample, this clone was seen once. V usage is TRBV9 and J usage is TRBJ2-7, with D possibly TRBD2 on 5 matching bases. V was pared by 0 bases and J by 0 bases, with 13 bases between. The CDR3 is 16 residues long. Looked up from germline, CDR1 is SGDLS and CDR2 is YYNGEE. The CDR3, as DNA: TGTGCCAGCAGCGTAGGTGGGAGTGATCTCTCCTACGAGCAGTACTTC. This translates into CASSVGGSDLSYEQYF.

This clone was found many times. The chain employs TRBV6-5 and TRBJ2-7, with 10 positions matching TRBD1. Germline V gene lookup returns CDR1 MNHEY and CDR2 SVGAGI. The CDR3 consists of 14 residues. V was pared by 6 bases and J by 2 bases, with 4 bases of the junction left unmatched. The CDR3 sequence is CASSRQGATYEQYF. CDR3 in DNA: TGTGCCAGCAGCCGACAGGGGGCGACCTACGAGCAGTACTTC.

The DNA for the CDR3 is TGTGCCAGCAGTCCCGGGAGGACGAGCACAGATACGCAGTATTTT. Its translation: CASSPGRTSTDTQYF. The chain links TRBV2 to TRBJ2-3, with 7 bases identical to TRBD2. V lost 5 bases to trimming and J lost 0 bases; unmatched junction nucleotides: 5. Per the germline V gene, CDR1 is SNHLY and CDR2 is FYNNEI. The CDR3 totals 15 residues.

The V and J genes are TRBV10-2 and TRBJ1-4; no clear D. Germline V gene lookup returns CDR1 WSHSY and CDR2 SAAADI. The CDR3 runs to 14 residues. The V and J ends lost 3 bases and 8 bases respectively, with 13 bases between them. The CDR3 DNA is TGCGCCAGCAGTGAATTCAGCGTGAGGGAAAAACTGTTTTTT. It codes for CASSEFSVREKLFF.

This chain connects TRBV12-2 to TRBJ1-2; the table gives TRBD1 as D, unverified against the DNA. TRBV12-2 is given as a pseudogene. This CDR3 is built from 16 residues. CDR3 DNA sequence: TGTGCAAGTCGCGCCCCCGTTGGCAGGGTGAAGTATGGCTACACCTTC. This codes for CASRAPVGRVKYGYTF.

The rearrangement links TRBV15 to TRBJ2-5; D may be TRBD1 (5 bases). CDR1 is LNHNV, CDR2 YYDKDF, per germline (reference sequence). V was pared by 2 bases and J by 4 bases, with 8 bases between. This CDR3 is 13 amino acids long. In DNA, the CDR3 is TGTGCCACCAGCAGACAGGGTCCAGAGACCCAGTACTTC. This sequence encodes CATSRQGPETQYF.

The chain combines TRBV7-2 with TRBJ2-5, with 8 positions matching TRBD2. In germline, CDR1 is SGHTA, CDR2 FQGNSA. CDR3 length: 14 amino acids. The V segment lost 1 base and the J segment 5 bases; nucleotides outside the gene matches: 3. The DNA for the CDR3 is TGTGCCAGCAGCTTAGGCGGGAGGTCGGAGACCCAGTACTTC. Its protein is CASSLGGRSETQYF.

This chain connects TRBV29-1 to TRBJ1-2; 8 nucleotides line up with TRBD1. This CDR3 comprises 12 residues. The V segment lost 4 bases and the J segment 6 bases; nucleotides outside the gene matches: 4. The germline V gene encodes CDR1 SQVTM and CDR2 ANQGSEA. This chain's CDR3 is CSVGTGMDGYTF. The CDR3, as DNA: TGCAGCGTTGGGACAGGGATGGATGGCTACACCTTC.

The rearrangement links TRBV7-6 to TRBJ2-7; 8 nucleotides match TRBD2. The J segment lost 2 bases and the V segment lost 3 bases, leaving 6 bases of the junction unmatched. The germline V gene encodes CDR1 SGHVS and CDR2 FNYEAQ. The CDR3 sequence is 15 residues long. CDR3 sequence reads: CASSFSSGGPYEQYF. For the CDR3, the DNA is TGTGCCAGCAGCTTTTCCAGCGGGGGTCCCTACGAGCAGTACTTC.

This clone was seen just once. The V and J genes are TRBV28 and TRBJ1-4; the match to TRBD1 covers 7 bases. Germline V CDR1 and CDR2: MDHEN, SYDVKM. The CDR3 sequence is 17 residues long. V lost 11 bases, J lost 5 bases, and 20 bases stayed unmatched. The CDR3 region is CALGGQFGSRGNEKLFF. In nucleotides, the CDR3 is TGTGCCCTAGGGGGCCAGTTTGGTTCGAGGGGCAATGAAAAACTGTTTTTT.

The chain links TRBV6-5 to TRBJ1-3; 8 bases agree with TRBD1. From germline, CDR1 is MNHEY and CDR2 SVGAGI. V lost 7 bases and J lost 0; bases outside the gene matches: 5. CDR3 size: 15 residues. CDR3 sequence reads: CASTAGQGSGNTIYF. The CDR3 coding sequence is TGTGCCAGCACCGCTGGACAGGGCTCTGGAAACACCATATATTTT.

This chain joins TRBV6-1 and TRBJ1-5; TRBD1 agrees at 7 bases. Looked up from germline, CDR1 is MNHNS and CDR2 is SASEGT. Unmatched junction bases numbered 8, after V lost 2 bases and J lost 4 bases. The CDR3 extends over 16 amino acids. In DNA, the CDR3 is TGTGCCAGCAGTGAAAGAGCCGGGACAGCTAATCAGCCCCAGCATTTT. Translation gives CASSERAGTANQPQHF.

V usage is TRBV6-6 and J usage is TRBJ1-5, with TRBD1 as a possible D gene (5 bases). The V gene's germline CDR1 is MNHNY and CDR2 SVGAGI (reference sequence). With 4 bases removed from V and 2 bases from J, the gap between germline ends came to 9 bases. The CDR3 has 14 residues. The CDR3 is CASSSMTGNQPQHF. The CDR3 DNA follows: TGTGCCAGCAGTTCAATGACAGGCAATCAGCCCCAGCATTTT.

In this sample, this clone turned up a few times. The chain links TRBV27 to TRBJ2-7, with a tentative D call TRBD1 (5 bases). The CDR3 consists of 13 residues. Trimming shortened V by 3 bases and J by 5 bases, and 11 bases separated the two germline ends. Germline values: CDR1 MNHEY, CDR2 SMNVEV (reference sequence). The CDR3 is CASSFQGMNEQYF. In DNA, the CDR3 is TGTGCCAGCAGTTTTCAGGGTATGAACGAGCAGTACTTC.

This clone was found once. The chain joins TRBV2 to TRBJ1-2; 7 bases are a match to TRBD1. This CDR3 has 13 amino acids. In germline, CDR1 is SNHLY, CDR2 FYNNEI. V shed 10 bases and J 7 bases; nucleotides not matched to a gene: 12. CDR3 protein: CAIAGGPWGGYTF. In nucleotides, the CDR3 is TGTGCCATCGCAGGGGGACCCTGGGGTGGCTACACCTTC.

The chain has TRBV12-5 and TRBJ2-7; 8 bases agree with TRBD2. CDR1 is LGHNT, CDR2 FRNRAP, per germline. With V trimmed by 10 bases and J by 3 bases, 11 bases remained unmatched. This CDR3 is built from 14 residues. This CDR3 reads CATKNPSGSYEQYF. CDR3 in DNA: TGTGCTACCAAAAACCCGAGCGGGAGCTACGAGCAGTACTTC.

The chain is built from TRBV28 and TRBJ2-1; TRBD1 is a possible D gene (6 bases). The CDR3 loop spans 14 amino acids. Trimming left V 4 bases short and J 7 bases short, with 14 bases between. Germline-derived CDR1 and CDR2 are MDHEN and SYDVKM. The CDR3 reads CASSSGVLKNEQFF. CDR3 bases: TGTGCCAGCAGTTCAGGGGTCCTTAAGAATGAGCAGTTCTTC.

V gene TRBV4-2 combines with J gene TRBJ2-3; TRBD2 might be the D (5 bases). V lost 1 base and J lost 1, with 12 bases in between. This CDR3 contains 16 residues. The V gene's germline CDR1 is LGHNA and CDR2 YNFKEQ. In nucleotides, the CDR3 is TGTGCCAGCAGCCAAGGGCCTCAGAGGGGCACAGATACGCAGTATTTT. It yields the protein CASSQGPQRGTDTQYF.

This clone showed up just once. This chain uses TRBV4-3 with TRBJ2-2; 10 nucleotides line up with TRBD2. The V segment lost 0 bases and the J segment 6 bases; nucleotides outside the gene matches: 4. There are 16 residues in the CDR3. Germline CDR1 is LGHNA and CDR2 is YSLEER. CDR3 in amino acids: CASSQDLAGEAGELFF. The CDR3 DNA is TGCGCCAGCAGCCAAGATCTAGCGGGAGAGGCCGGGGAGCTGTTTTTT.

The V call is TRBV18, the J call TRBJ1-1; D is ambiguous. This CDR3 comprises 14 residues. Trimming stripped 6 bases from V and 4 bases from J, with 15 bases between. Germline lookup yields CDR1 KGHSH and CDR2 LQKENI. In DNA form, the CDR3 reads TGTGCCAGCTCCCGACGGGAGGAGGGCACTGAAGCTTTCTTT. Its protein is CASSRREEGTEAFF. Using reference TRBV18 and TRBJ1-1 for the parts outside the CDR3, the full variable domain is NAGVMQNPRHLVRRRGQEARLRCSPMKGHSHVYWYRQLPEEGLKFMVYLQKENIIDESGMPKERFSAEFPKEGPSILRIQQVVRGDSAAYFCASSRREEGTEAFFGQGTRLTVV.